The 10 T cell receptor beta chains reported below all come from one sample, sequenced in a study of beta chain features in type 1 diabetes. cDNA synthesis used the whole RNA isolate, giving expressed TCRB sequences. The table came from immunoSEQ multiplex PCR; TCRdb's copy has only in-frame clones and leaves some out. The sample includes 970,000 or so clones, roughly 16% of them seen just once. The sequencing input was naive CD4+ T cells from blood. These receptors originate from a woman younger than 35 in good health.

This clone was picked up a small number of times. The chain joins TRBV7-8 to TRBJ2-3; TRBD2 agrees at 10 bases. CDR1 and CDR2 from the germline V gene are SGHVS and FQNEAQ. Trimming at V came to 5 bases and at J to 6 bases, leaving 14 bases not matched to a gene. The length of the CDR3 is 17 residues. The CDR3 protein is CASSRRLAGRAGDTQYF. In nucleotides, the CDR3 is TGTGCCAGCAGCCGACGACTAGCGGGCCGCGCTGGTGATACGCAGTATTTT. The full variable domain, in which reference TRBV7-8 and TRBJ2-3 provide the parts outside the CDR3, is GAGVSQSPRYKVAKRGQDVALRCDPISGHVSLFWYQQALGQGPEFLTYFQNEAQLDKSGLPSDRFFAERPEGSVSTLKIQRTQQEDSAVYLCASSRRLAGRAGDTQYFGPGTRLTVL.

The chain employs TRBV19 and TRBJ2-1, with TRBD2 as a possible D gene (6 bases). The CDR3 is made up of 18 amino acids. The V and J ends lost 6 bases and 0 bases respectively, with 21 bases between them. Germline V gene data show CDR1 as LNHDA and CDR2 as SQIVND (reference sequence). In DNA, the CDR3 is TGTGCCAGTAGAAATATGGGGGGTGTTGCTACCTCCTACAATGAGCAGTTCTTC. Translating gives CASRNMGGVATSYNEQFF.

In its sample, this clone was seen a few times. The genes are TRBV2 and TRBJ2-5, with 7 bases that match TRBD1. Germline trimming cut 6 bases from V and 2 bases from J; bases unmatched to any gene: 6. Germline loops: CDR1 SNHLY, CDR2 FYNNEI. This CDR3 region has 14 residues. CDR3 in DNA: TGTGCCAGCAGCCGACAGGGAAGGCAAGAGACCCAGTACTTC. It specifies CASSRQGRQETQYF.

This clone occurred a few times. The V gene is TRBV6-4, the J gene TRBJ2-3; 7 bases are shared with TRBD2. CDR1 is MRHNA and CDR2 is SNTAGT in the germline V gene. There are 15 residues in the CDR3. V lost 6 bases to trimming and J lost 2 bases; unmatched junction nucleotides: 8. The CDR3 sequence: CASRREGRATDTQYF. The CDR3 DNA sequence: TGTGCCAGCAGAAGGGAGGGGAGGGCCACAGATACGCAGTATTTT.

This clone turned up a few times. The CDR3, as DNA: TGCAGCGTTGCCTCCGGACTAGCGTACGAGCAGTACTTC. Translating it yields CSVASGLAYEQYF. The gene calls are TRBV29-1 and TRBJ2-7, with 9 bases aligning to TRBD2. The trim removed 4 bases at V and 4 bases at J, leaving 5 bases unmatched. Per germline, CDR1 SQVTM and CDR2 ANQGSEA. The CDR3 is 13 residues long.

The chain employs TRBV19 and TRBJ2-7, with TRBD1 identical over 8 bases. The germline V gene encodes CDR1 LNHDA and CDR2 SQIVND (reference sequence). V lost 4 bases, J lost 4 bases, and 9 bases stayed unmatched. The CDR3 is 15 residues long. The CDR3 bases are TGTGCCAGTAGTAGCGCCGGGACAGGCCATTACGAGCAGTACTTC. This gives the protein CASSSAGTGHYEQYF. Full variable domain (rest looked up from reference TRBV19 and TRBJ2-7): DGGITQSPKYLFRKEGQNVTLSCEQNLNHDAMYWYRQDPGQGLRLIYYSQIVNDFQKGDIAEGYSVSREKKESFPLTVTSAQKNPTAFYLCASSSAGTGHYEQYFGPGTRLTVT.

The CDR3 DNA follows: TGTGCCAGCAGCTGGGACTCGTACAATGAGCAGTTCTTC. Amino acids: CASSWDSYNEQFF. This chain links TRBV7-3 with TRBJ2-1; maybe TRBD2 (6 bases). The CDR3 length is 13 residues. Germline V gene lookup returns CDR1 SGHTA and CDR2 FQGTGA. Trimming shortened V by 4 bases and J by 4 bases, and 8 bases separated the two germline ends.

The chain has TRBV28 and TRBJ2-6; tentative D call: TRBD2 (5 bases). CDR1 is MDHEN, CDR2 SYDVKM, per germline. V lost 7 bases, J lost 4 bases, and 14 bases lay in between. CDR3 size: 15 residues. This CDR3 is CASNGSGLGANVLTF. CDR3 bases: TGTGCCAGCAATGGGAGCGGTTTGGGGGCCAACGTCCTGACTTTC. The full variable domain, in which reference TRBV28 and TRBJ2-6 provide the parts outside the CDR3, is DVKVTQSSRYLVKRTGEKVFLECVQDMDHENMFWYRQDPGLGLRLIYFSYDVKMKEKGDIPEGYSVSREKKERFSLILESASTNQTSMYLCASNGSGLGANVLTFGAGSRLTVL.

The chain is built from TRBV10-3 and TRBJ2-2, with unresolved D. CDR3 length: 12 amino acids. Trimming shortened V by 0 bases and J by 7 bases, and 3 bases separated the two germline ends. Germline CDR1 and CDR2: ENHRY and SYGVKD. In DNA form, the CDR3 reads TGTGCCATCAGTGAGTCCCTCGGGGAGCTGTTTTTT. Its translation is CAISESLGELFF.

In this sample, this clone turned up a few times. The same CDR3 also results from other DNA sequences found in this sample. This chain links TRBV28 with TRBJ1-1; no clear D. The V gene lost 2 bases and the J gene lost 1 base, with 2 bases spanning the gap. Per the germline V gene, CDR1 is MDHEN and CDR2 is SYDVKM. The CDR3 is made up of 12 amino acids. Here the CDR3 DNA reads TGTGCCAGCAGTTTAGGGAACACTGAAGCTTTCTTT. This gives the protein CASSLGNTEAFF. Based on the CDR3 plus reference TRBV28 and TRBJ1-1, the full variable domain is DVKVTQSSRYLVKRTGEKVFLECVQDMDHENMFWYRQDPGLGLRLIYFSYDVKMKEKGDIPEGYSVSREKKERFSLILESASTNQTSMYLCASSLGNTEAFFGQGTRLTVV.